The T cell receptor beta chain described here comes from a study of T cells in severe cutaneous drug reactions (dated by TCRdb to between 2018 and 2021). With respect to the entire study: Recruitment took place between about 2010 and 2018, drawing patients from Taiwan, Thailand and a European registry network. To build the libraries, iRepertoire multiplex PCR was used, and the authors pointed to a comparison in which iRepertoire and 5' RACE methods, with or without UMI, captured abundant clonotypes similarly. Enrollment was limited to patients whose SJS/TEN or DRESS diagnosis was probable or definite according to RegiSCAR criteria. The Naranjo algorithm and the ALDEN drug causality algorithm were used to assign the culprit drug. The study combined bulk TCR sequencing with single-cell sequencing, quantitative PCR validation, functional assays and transgenic mouse experiments. Blister fluids/cells, PBMC and other biological samples were taken from patients in the acute stage or the recovery stage.

This clonotype ranks as medium-sized (0.01 to 0.1%) by frequency alone, as no count is recorded. Its cognate antigen has yet to be identified. From a lookup of the germline V gene, CDR1 and CDR2 are MNHEY and SVGEGT. From the cysteine through the phenylalanine, the CDR3 covers 16 amino acids. Only the protein sequence is given. Library preparation used the iRepertoire multiplex PCR system with TCR subtype-specific primers for both bulk and single-cell sequencing. Multiplex PCR with primers aimed at the V, D and J gene regions produced the bulk TCR beta libraries. Approximately 95-500 ng of RNA per sample was used as input for bulk TCR library preparation. An Illumina MiSeq was used to sequence bulk TCR beta amplicons. In the authors' own workflow: Quality control steps removed sample misassignments and low-quality sequencing reads. The amino acids lying between the V-gene Y[YFLI]C motif and the J-segment [FW]GXGT motif were defined as CDR3. TRBV and TRBJ gene assignments and CDR3 clonotypes followed the IMGT database. TRBV expression in each sample was normalized to the mean of the same gene in PBMC from approximately 48 healthy donors. TCRdb reprocessed the sequencing reads and holds a single record per CDR3 protein sequence, with no DNA. The authors' filters were not applied to this entry. The table held for this sample gives under 2,000 distinct CDR3 sequences. 13% to 15% of the sample is held by the ten biggest clonotypes.

Beyond this particular receptor, the publication reports: Whether the public TCR generalizes to SJS/TEN caused by other drugs was noted by the authors as still needing further study. CBZ-SJS/TEN patients showed strongly increased TRBV12-4 usage, with averages of approximately 32% in blister cells and 4% to 5% in PBMC. A public TCRbeta CDR3 was found in all seven CBZ-SJS/TEN blister samples (mean approximately 15%) but was undetectable or scarce in tolerant-control and healthy-donor PBMC.

The donors whose samples were sequenced had carbamazepine-induced Stevens-Johnson syndrome or toxic epidermal necrolysis (CBZ-SJS/TEN). The peripheral blood repertoires were taken from CBZ-SJS/TEN patients of two origins, about 5 Han Chinese and roughly 6 European. Patients with drug-induced severe cutaneous adverse reactions had T cell receptor repertoires profiled by next-generation sequencing to look for drug-specific clonotypes. RNA was isolated from either blister cells of skin lesions or peripheral blood mononuclear cells. Specimen: PBMCs. The chain was built from TRBV6-2 or TRBV6-3 and TRBJ2-3; TCRdb's D call of TRBD1 is untestable without DNA. The sequence derives from a human donor with Stevens-Johnson syndrome, a severe cutaneous drug reaction. The encoded CDR3 is CASSYGARGSTDTQYF.